This TCR beta chain was retrieved from a study of shared clonotypes between healthy human individuals (dated by TCRdb to the early 2020s). For the wider study: Two women and three men aged 18 to 49 years were included in the cohort. To estimate repertoire size and how much clonotypes are shared between individuals, the study performed deep sequencing of blood TCR repertoires from five healthy adults. To increase sequencing depth and limit assay-specific biases, different laboratories used diverse techniques to prepare libraries and sequence TCR repertoires. Each donor's leukapheresis produced roughly between roughly 0.85 and 9.5 billion PBMCs. For each donor, CD4 naive and CD4 memory were each given three plates, CD8 naive was given two plates, and CD8 memory was given one plate.

Overall results and qualifications from the work: The genetic and exposure-history diversity represented was limited by the small number of donors. Pairwise subsampling indicated that sequencing depth was expected to affect the degree of clonotype sharing among donors. Rarefaction of sorted-subset datasets indicated incomplete sequencing despite the large sequencing depth. Estimated clonotype richness was generally larger for naive than for memory subsets. Only blood was sampled, and tissue TCR repertoires likely differ from those in blood. Higher generation probabilities were observed for clonotypes shared by all four sorted-subset donors than for non-shared clonotypes. About 4.5% of naive CD4, 3.5% of naive CD8, 2.3% of memory CD4, and about 0.4% of memory CD8 clonotypes were shared across a few donors.

The donors were healthy, HIV-negative adults with no recently reported acute infections or vaccinations. Every donor was a Caucasian adult living in Nashville, Tennessee, USA. CD4+ T cells were enriched by magnetic negative selection, after which naive cells were positively selected on CD45RA and the negative fraction was taken as the memory subset. Blood was collected by leukapheresis, and PBMCs were isolated by Ficoll-Histopaque density gradient centrifugation and then cryopreserved in liquid nitrogen vapor phase. Analytical flow cytometry was used to check the purity and quantity of every magnetically sorted T cell population. Genomic DNA was isolated from each sorted fraction and quantified by UV absorbance on a Nanodrop 2000c. On this clone: Its antigen target is currently unknown. Base quality data are lacking; no much larger clone is found one base away.

Using the deep immunoSEQ assay, TCR CDR3 regions were amplified from genomic DNA by multiplex PCR. Extracted genomic DNA from each cell subset was spread evenly across all wells of several immunoSEQ 96-well plates, with each plate serving as a replicate. For sorted subsets, roughly 200 ng genomic DNA, equal to approximately 30,000 T cell genomes, was loaded into each replicate PCR. The purified libraries were quantified using a Qubit 3.0 fluorometer, sized with a Bioanalyzer 2100, and then quantified again using the KAPA Library Quantification kit. Every immunoSEQ 96-well plate was sequenced on a dedicated single-read 150-cycle Illumina NextSeq 550 flow cell. In the authors' own workflow: Because the immunoSEQ output included only junctional sequences and no quality scores, the filtering could not be the same as the filtering used for full-length reads. To assign V/J genes and CDR3, sequences were annotated against IMGT germline references using PyIR, a Python wrapper for IgBLAST v1.9. Reads were filtered out if the reads had weak V/J assignments (E-value above 1e-6), no CDR3, stop codons, out-of-frame junctions, or ambiguous translated residues. A V3J clonotype was defined by an identical inferred V gene, J gene, and CDR3 amino acid sequence. The percentage overlap between two repertoires was calculated by dividing the number of shared unique clonotypes by the size of the smaller repertoire. Richness of each repertoire was evaluated using RTK rarefaction, the Chao1 estimator, and Recon v2.1 estimates of unobserved clonotypes. For all TCRbeta clonotypes obtained by the gDNA method from several donors, generation probabilities were computed with OLGA. Here the immuneACCESS table is served through TCRdb, limited to in-frame sequences with V and J called. Missing clones are a known gap in these copies; in checked studies unresolved V genes cover under half, and the rest lacks a known reason. D and trimming come from the DNA, and the V and J calls and clone size come from that table. The sample table holds around 1.5 million clones, of which approximately 98% were seen once. Jointly, the top ten make up approximately 0.45% of the sample.

Input material: naive CD4+ T cells sorted from blood. The sample's cell subset or site label, decoded: CD45RA+ positively selected. This clonotype originated in a man under 40 in good health.

The sequenced DNA is TGCGCCAGCAGCCTGGTGCACAATGAGCAGTTCTTC. Protein translation: CASSLVHNEQFF. This chain is built from TRBV4-1 and TRBJ2-1; too little of a D gene remains to name it. The CDR3 goes from the cysteine to the phenylalanine over 12 residues. Left in the record is the CDR3 DNA by itself, 36 bases read in frame from the first base. In the germline V gene, CDR1 corresponds to MGHRA and CDR2 to YSYEKL. Trimming at the junction amounts to 4 bases on V and 5 bases on J, and the germline ends lie 6 bases apart.